This T cell receptor beta chain was found in a study of T cells in Graves' hyperthyroidism and ophthalmopathy (dated by TCRdb to between 2018 and 2021). General notes on the study: TCR V-J signatures able to tell the groups apart were searched for in a discovery cohort of some 100 patients, of whom around 42 had Graves' ophthalmopathy and 57 had stable Graves' hyperthyroidism. After sampling, hyperthyroidism patients received methimazole starting at 30 mg daily, and ophthalmopathy patients received high-dose intravenous methylprednisolone. TCR Vbeta CDR3 sequencing of roughly 140 peripheral blood samples (about 45 ophthalmopathy, 75 to 80 hyperthyroidism and around 17 progressor patients) is reported in the paper. Prospective prediction of ophthalmopathy was tested in an independent validation cohort consisting of 18 hyperthyroidism patients and 17 patients who later progressed to ophthalmopathy. The study also compared thyroid tissue and blood T-cell repertoires from roughly six Graves' hyperthyroidism patients. For training and testing, the 100 or so patients in the discovery cohort were randomly divided in a 7:3 ratio.

Concerning this clonotype: Its cognate antigen has yet to be identified. No base quality information exists; no much larger clone differs at one position.

From cysteine to phenylalanine, the CDR3 is 15 amino acids long. The kept DNA is CDR3 alone, 45 bases in frame from the first base. CDR1 and CDR2 are drawn from the germline V gene: ENHRY, SYGVKD. V has 3 bases trimmed and J has 0 bases trimmed; junction bases matching no gene number 4. Study-wide findings and limitations: Most expanded thyroid clonotypes (frequency above 0.001) were also found in blood, which suggests that blood repertoires may mirror thyroid immune responses. In validation, the model predicted progression to ophthalmopathy with around 71% sensitivity and roughly 72% specificity, a median of around 6.6 months before onset. Sample size was not statistically predetermined, and investigators were not blinded to group allocation. A model built on a 13 V-J signature distinguished ophthalmopathy from stable hyperthyroidism, reaching roughly 88% sensitivity and 81.08% specificity in cross-validation and 80%/75% in testing.

Stable Graves' hyperthyroidism was defined as the absence of progression to ophthalmopathy over 18 months of follow-up. Hyperthyroidism patients were aged 18 to 65 years and newly diagnosed, with disease duration of less than 2 months. Any patient with an uncontrolled infection, another autoimmune disease, pregnancy or lactation was excluded. Clinical symptoms, serum thyroxine and TRAb, thyroid ultrasound, and orbital computed tomography formed the basis for the diagnoses. Total RNA was extracted with Trizol reagent, and quality was checked on an Agilent 2100 Bioanalyzer. TCR beta CDR3 regions were amplified from RNA transcripts. A first-round RT-PCR of the TCR CDR3 used the HTBI primer set with the Qiagen OneStep RT-PCR kit. Libraries were constructed in a second round of multiplex PCR, after which size selection and purification were performed. Libraries were sequenced paired-end with 100 bp reads on an Illumina HiSeq2000. On the study's bioinformatics: Raw data were processed with SOAPnuke, discarding reads with adapters, uncalled bases, mean Phred below 15, or no exact constant-primer or identifier match. COPE v1.2.5 was used to merge high-quality paired reads, and clonotypes were defined as unique nucleotide sequences. Clonotypes were aligned to IMGT TRBV, TRBD and TRBJ reference segments using MiTCR v1.1. Only V-J combinations with frequency above 0.0001, covering 99% to 99.2% of repertoires, were analysed. A TCS score was defined as the ratio of F50 (clonal expansion) to E x V (chaos), with BLOSUM62-based TCRdist applied between CDR3 peptides within each V-J. Welch's t-statistics and random forest reduced around 510 V-J features to roughly 13, which were used in a naive Bayes classifier (R e1071). The similarity between thyroid and blood repertoires was quantified using the Morisita-Horn index. TCRdb redid the processing of the public reads, applying fastp at Q25 and MiXCR, and retained in-frame beta chains. Merged by CDR3 protein, the rows form single entries marked with the most common genes and DNA. The V and J calls follow TCRdb's processing rather than the paper's. The table for this sample lists 610,000 or so distinct CDR3 sequences; 40% to 55% of them were counted only once. The ten largest clones represent about 8.3% of the sample.

Material: peripheral blood or thyroid tissue (not recorded which). This clonotype was sampled from a woman between 18 and 30 years old with Graves' hyperthyroidism. The chain employs TRBV10-3 and TRBJ2-7, and 8 junction bases match TRBD2. Read as DNA, the sequence is TGTGCCATCAGTGATACAGGGACTAGCTCCTACGAGCAGTACTTC. Its protein reads: CAISDTGTSSYEQYF.